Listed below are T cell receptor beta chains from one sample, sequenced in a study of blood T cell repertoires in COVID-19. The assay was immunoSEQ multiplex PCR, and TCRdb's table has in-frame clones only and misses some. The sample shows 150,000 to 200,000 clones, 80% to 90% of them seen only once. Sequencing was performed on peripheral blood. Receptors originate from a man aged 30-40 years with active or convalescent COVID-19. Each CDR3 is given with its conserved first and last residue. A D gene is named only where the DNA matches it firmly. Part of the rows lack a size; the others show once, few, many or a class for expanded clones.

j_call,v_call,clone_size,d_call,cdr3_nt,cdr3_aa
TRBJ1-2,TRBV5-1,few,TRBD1,TGCGCCAGCAGCGACATAGGGACAGGGAACTATGGCTACACCTTC,CASSDIGTGNYGYTF
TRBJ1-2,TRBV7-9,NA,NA,TGTGCCAGCAGCTTACTGGGGGCAGGCTATGGCTACACCTTC,CASSLLGAGYGYTF
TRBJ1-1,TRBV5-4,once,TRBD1,TGTGCCAGCAGGGAGGGGGCTGGGACTGAAGCTTTCTTT,CASREGAGTEAFF
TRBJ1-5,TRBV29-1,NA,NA,TGCAGCGTTGGAGGCATTAGCAATCAGCCCCAGCATTTT,CSVGGISNQPQHF
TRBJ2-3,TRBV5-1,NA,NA,TGCGCCAGCAGCTTGGCTCCTAGCTTGGCAGATACGCAGTATTTT,CASSLAPSLADTQYF
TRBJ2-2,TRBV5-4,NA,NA,TGTGCCAGCAGCTTCCGGGACAAGAACACCGGGGAGCTGTTTTTT,CASSFRDKNTGELFF
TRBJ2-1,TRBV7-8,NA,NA,TGTGCCAGCAGCTTTATGTATGAGCAGTTCTTC,CASSFMYEQFF
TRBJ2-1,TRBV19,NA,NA,TGTGCCAGTCACGATGGGGAGACCCGAACCTTCAATGAGCAGTTCTTC,CASHDGETRTFNEQFF
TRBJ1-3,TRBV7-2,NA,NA,TGTGCCAGCAGCTCCCTCGGGGGGTACGGAAACACCATATATTTT,CASSSLGGYGNTIYF
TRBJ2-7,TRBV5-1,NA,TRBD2,TGCGCCAGCAGCCTTCCACAACCGGACAGGGGGACTAGCGGGAGCTGGTCCTACGAGCAGTACTTC,CASSLPQPDRGTSGSWSYEQYF
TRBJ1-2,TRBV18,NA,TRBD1,TGTGCCAGCTCACAGGGGGCGGATGCCTATGGCTACACCTTC,CASSQGADAYGYTF
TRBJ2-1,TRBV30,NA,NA,TGTGCCTGGACGACTAGTTATCCGGATGAGCAGTTCTTC,CAWTTSYPDEQFF
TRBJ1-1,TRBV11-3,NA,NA,TGTGCCAGCAGCTTAGATCTCAGATCTGAAGCTTTCTTT,CASSLDLRSEAFF
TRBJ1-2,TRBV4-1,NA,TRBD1,TGCGCCAGCAGCCAATCGACCCGGGACAGCGGTTTTGGCTACACCTTC,CASSQSTRDSGFGYTF
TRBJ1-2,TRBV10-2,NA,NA,TGCGCCAGCAGTGATGGGCAGGGAAGGTATGGCTACACCTTC,CASSDGQGRYGYTF
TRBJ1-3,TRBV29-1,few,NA,TGCAGCGTCCGCCTGGGGTCGGGGGCTGGAAACACCATATATTTT,CSVRLGSGAGNTIYF
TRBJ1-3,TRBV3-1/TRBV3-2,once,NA,TGTGCCAGCAGCCGGACATTCTCTGGAAACACCATATATTTT,CASSRTFSGNTIYF